This passage covers 30 T cell receptor beta chains from one sample sequenced in a study of cytomegalovirus exposure and HLA in healthy donors. The PCR used 60 Vbeta and 13 Jbeta primers. Clones were sequenced by immunoSEQ multiplex PCR, and TCRdb holds only the in-frame ones, with some missing. The table lists about 220,000 clones, more than 60% of them singletons. Sequences were obtained from PBMCs. These receptors originate from a woman aged 25-40 years in good health and CMV-seronegative.

This clone was detected only once. As DNA, the CDR3 is TGTGCCTGGAGTGTAAGGATCCGGGACAGCTATGGCTACACCTTC. Translation: CAWSVRIRDSYGYTF. The V and J genes are TRBV30 and TRBJ1-2; 7 nucleotides align to TRBD1. Trimming removed 0 bases from V and 4 bases from J; junction bases left unmatched: 8. The CDR3 is made up of 15 amino acids. The V gene's germline CDR1 is GTSNPN and CDR2 SVGIG (reference sequence).

The V and J genes are TRBV11-1 and TRBJ1-1; no clear D. CDR1 is SGHAT and CDR2 is FQDESV in the germline V gene (reference sequence). This CDR3 region has 13 residues. V gave up 5 bases and J gave up 3 bases, with 10 bases separating them. CDR3 bases: TGTGCCAGCAGCGGGCAGAAAGACACTGAAGCTTTCTTT. This sequence encodes CASSGQKDTEAFF.

The genes are TRBV2 and TRBJ2-3, with 14 bases matching TRBD2. V shed 5 bases and J 3 bases; nucleotides not matched to a gene: 4. CDR3 length: 16 amino acids. CDR1 and CDR2 (germline): SNHLY, FYNNEI. CDR3 amino acids: CASSPGLAGETDTQYF. CDR3 bases: TGTGCCAGCAGTCCGGGACTAGCGGGGGAAACAGATACGCAGTATTTT.

The chain carries TRBV6-5 and TRBJ1-2, with 8 positions matching TRBD1. CDR1 is MNHEY, CDR2 SVGAGI, per germline. This CDR3 is 13 amino acids long. Trimming took 7 bases from V and 7 from J; bases not matched to a gene: 8. This CDR3 reads CASNKDRVSGYTF. The CDR3 region has the DNA TGTGCCAGCAACAAGGACAGGGTTAGTGGCTACACCTTC.

This clone was seen once. The junction shows a germline mismatch at one end, possibly a read error. The CDR3 reads CATSIAGTRVLGTDTQYF. For the CDR3, the DNA is TGCGCCACCAGCATAGCCGGGACTAGAGTTTTGGGCACAGATACGCAGTATTTT. The chain joins TRBV5-1 to TRBJ2-3; 8 nucleotides match TRBD2. Germline CDR1 and CDR2: SGHRS and YFSETQ. The length of the CDR3 is 18 residues.

The chain employs TRBV2 and TRBJ1-1; possible D gene TRBD1, 5 bases. The CDR3 is 17 residues long. The V end was cut by 3 bases, the J end by 2 bases, with 19 bases between. Germline CDR1 is SNHLY and CDR2 is FYNNEI. The CDR3 here is CASSDYVGGRGNTEAFF. CDR3 nucleotide sequence: TGTGCCAGCAGTGACTACGTGGGGGGAAGGGGCAACACTGAAGCTTTCTTT.

This sequence joins TRBV7-3 and TRBJ1-3, with a tentative D call TRBD1 (5 bases). V shed 1 base and J shed 0 bases, with 10 bases lying between them. The CDR3 runs 16 residues. Germline V gives CDR1 SGHTA, CDR2 FQGTGA. CDR3 amino acids: CASSLRWRGSGNTIYF. The CDR3 bases are TGTGCCAGCAGCTTAAGATGGAGGGGCTCTGGAAACACCATATATTTT.

The genes are TRBV5-1 and TRBJ2-5; 7 bases align to TRBD2. CDR3 length equals 15 residues. CDR1 is SGHRS, CDR2 YFSETQ, per germline. V dropped 0 bases and J dropped 1; count of bases not matched to a gene: 3. CDR3: CASSLVSSGQETQYF. The CDR3 DNA follows: TGCGCCAGCAGCTTGGTTTCTAGCGGCCAAGAGACCCAGTACTTC.

The V gene is TRBV6-5, the J gene TRBJ1-2, with D unclear. Deletions cut 7 bases from V and 4 bases from J, with 16 bases between. The CDR3 has 14 residues. CDR1 is MNHEY, CDR2 SVGAGI, per germline. CDR3 nucleotides: TGTGCCAGCACCACGAGGGCGAGGACCTATGGCTACACCTTC. The encoded protein is CASTTRARTYGYTF.

The V and J genes are TRBV7-9 and TRBJ1-1; D is undetermined. V was clipped by 5 bases and J by 0 bases, with 16 bases between them. There are 16 residues in the CDR3. CDR1 is SEHNR and CDR2 is FQNEAQ in the germline V gene (reference sequence). This CDR3 is CASSRRTERLNTEAFF. The CDR3 bases are TGTGCCAGCAGCCGGAGGACTGAAAGATTGAACACTGAAGCTTTCTTT.

V gene TRBV29-1 combines with J gene TRBJ1-1; 10 bases are shared with TRBD1. The trim removed 6 bases at V and 4 bases at J, leaving 8 bases unmatched. CDR3 length equals 14 residues. CDR1 is SQVTM, CDR2 ANQGSEA, per germline. The CDR3 is CSVRTGGSATEAFF. The CDR3 DNA reads TGCAGCGTGCGGACAGGGGGTTCCGCCACTGAAGCTTTCTTT. Based on the CDR3 plus reference TRBV29-1 and TRBJ1-1, the full variable domain is SAVISQKPSRDICQRGTSLTIQCQVDSQVTMMFWYRQQPGQSLTLIATANQGSEATYESGFVIDKFPISRPNLTFSTLTVSNMSPEDSSIYLCSVRTGGSATEAFFGQGTRLTVV.

V is TRBV5-5 and J is TRBJ1-1, with D unclear. V was trimmed by 4 bases and J by 1 base, leaving 8 bases between them. Germline assignment: CDR1 SGHKS and CDR2 YYEKEE (reference sequence). The CDR3 is 13 residues long. This CDR3 reads CASSVEGNTEAFF. In DNA form, the CDR3 reads TGTGCCAGCAGCGTCGAGGGGAACACTGAAGCTTTCTTT.

The CDR3 is CASSPGQGFLGYTF. In nucleotides, the CDR3 is TGTGCCAGCAGCCCGGGACAGGGTTTCTTGGGCTACACCTTC. The chain has TRBV5-8 and TRBJ1-2; TRBD1 agrees at 9 bases. The CDR3 consists of 14 residues. V was pared by 4 bases and J by 8 bases, with 9 bases of the junction left unmatched. Germline V lookup: CDR1 SGHTS, CDR2 YDEGEE.

This clone appeared a few times. J is TRBJ1-2 and V is TRBV7-3; D uncertain. Germline V gene lookup returns CDR1 SGHTA and CDR2 FQGTGA. This CDR3 comprises 13 residues. V lost 0 bases and J lost 6, with 8 bases in between. The CDR3 DNA reads as TGTGCCAGCAGCTTAACTGTGGCGGATGGCTACACCTTC. Translating gives CASSLTVADGYTF.

This clone was observed a handful of times. The genes are TRBV7-9 and TRBJ1-1; 7 positions match TRBD1. Per germline, CDR1 SEHNR and CDR2 FQNEAQ (reference sequence). CDR3 length equals 13 residues. Germline trimming cut 4 bases from V and 1 base from J; bases unmatched to any gene: 0. The CDR3 loop reads CASSYRGNTEAFF. The CDR3 nucleotides are TGTGCCAGCAGCTACAGGGGGAACACTGAAGCTTTCTTT. The full variable domain, rest sourced from reference TRBV7-9 and TRBJ1-1, is DTGVSQNPRHKITKRGQNVTFRCDPISEHNRLYWYRQTLGQGPEFLTYFQNEAQLEKSRLLSDRFSAERPKGSFSTLEIQRTEQGDSAMYLCASSYRGNTEAFFGQGTRLTVV.

This chain uses TRBV19 with TRBJ1-1; weak D call: TRBD1 (6 bases). CDR1 and CDR2 (germline): LNHDA, SQIVND (reference sequence). Trimming removed 3 bases from V and 0 bases from J, with 8 bases in between. The CDR3 totals 14 residues. For the CDR3, the DNA is TGTGCCAGTAGTATGAGACAGGTGAACACTGAAGCTTTCTTT. Protein: CASSMRQVNTEAFF.

The chain couples TRBV5-6 to TRBJ1-1; D may be TRBD1 (6 bases). CDR1 and CDR2 from the germline V gene are SGHDT and YYEEEE. This CDR3 comprises 16 residues. The V gene lost 0 bases and the J gene lost 1 base, with 13 bases spanning the gap. CDR3 region: CASSLVGGARNTEAFF. The CDR3 nucleotides read TGTGCCAGCAGCTTGGTTGGGGGGGCGAGGAACACTGAAGCTTTCTTT.

As concerns this clone: One junction end does not reproduce the germline sequence, and a read error may be involved. The chain combines TRBV7-9 with TRBJ2-1, with 9 bases matching TRBD2. This CDR3 contains 15 residues. Germline lookup yields CDR1 SEHNR and CDR2 FQNEAQ (reference sequence). CDR3 residues: CSSSERAGGPNEQFF. The CDR3 region has the DNA TGTTCCAGCAGCGAAAGGGCGGGAGGGCCCAATGAGCAGTTCTTC.

This clone was counted only a few times. The genes are TRBV6-5 and TRBJ1-1; a weak D match, TRBD1 (5 bases). Germline-derived CDR1 and CDR2 are MNHEY and SVGAGI. This CDR3 spans 13 amino acids. V lost 5 bases and J 2 bases, leaving 9 bases between the germline ends. CDR3: CASSRQKNTEAFF. CDR3 DNA: TGTGCCAGCAGTCGACAGAAAAACACTGAAGCTTTCTTT.

The rearrangement joins TRBV5-4 to TRBJ1-2; 7 nucleotides agree with TRBD1. Germline V gene sequence: CDR1 SGHNT, CDR2 YYREEE (reference sequence). CDR3 size: 15 residues. Germline trimming cut 3 bases from V and 2 bases from J; bases unmatched to any gene: 7. The CDR3 nucleotides are TGTGCCAGCAGCTCCGGACAGGACCTAAACTATGGCTACACCTTC. Translation: CASSSGQDLNYGYTF.

This chain links TRBV14 with TRBJ2-4, with TRBD1 as a possible D gene (6 bases). V shed 5 bases and J shed 3 bases, with 14 bases lying between them. CDR3 length equals 15 residues. Germline V gene sequence: CDR1 SGHDN, CDR2 FVKESK. The CDR3 loop reads CASSVQGLGKNIQYF. Here the CDR3 DNA reads TGTGCCAGCAGCGTTCAGGGGCTGGGCAAAAACATTCAGTACTTC.

The V gene is TRBV4-1, the J gene TRBJ1-3; the match to TRBD1 covers 9 bases. V lost 2 bases to trimming and J lost 4 bases; unmatched junction nucleotides: 6. Germline CDR1 reads MGHRA; CDR2 reads YSYEKL. The CDR3 sequence is 16 residues long. The CDR3 nucleotides are TGCGCCAGCAGCCAATACGGGACAGGGAAAGGAAACACCATATATTTT. The encoded protein is CASSQYGTGKGNTIYF.

The genes are TRBV2 and TRBJ2-7; 10 nucleotides align to TRBD2. Germline CDR1 and CDR2: SNHLY and FYNNEI. V was pared by 2 bases and J by 0 bases, with 10 bases of the junction left unmatched. CDR3 length: 18 residues. The CDR3 sequence: CASSEIGLAGASSYEQYF. The CDR3 coding sequence is TGTGCCAGCAGTGAAATAGGGCTAGCGGGGGCAAGCTCCTACGAGCAGTACTTC. Full variable domain (missing parts from reference TRBV2 and TRBJ2-7): EPEVTQTPSHQVTQMGQEVILRCVPISNHLYFYWYRQILGQKVEFLVSFYNNEISEKSEIFDDQFSVERPDGSNFTLKIRSTKLEDSAMYFCASSEIGLAGASSYEQYFGPGTRLTVT.

The rearrangement joins TRBV5-4 to TRBJ2-2; 10 bases line up with TRBD1. The CDR3 extends over 16 amino acids. V lost 4 bases, J lost 6 bases, and 9 bases stayed unmatched. Germline CDR1 and CDR2: SGHNT and YYREEE (reference sequence). The CDR3 DNA reads as TGTGCCAGCAGCCCACCGGGACAGGGGTTGTCCGGGGAGCTGTTTTTT. Its translation is CASSPPGQGLSGELFF.

The chain has TRBV29-1 and TRBJ2-1; 7 bases fit TRBD2. The CDR3 sequence is 17 residues long. Germline CDR1 SQVTM, CDR2 ANQGSEA. The V gene end was trimmed by 6 bases and the J gene end by 3 bases; junction bases not matched to a gene: 17. For the CDR3, the DNA is TGCAGCGTCGTGGGACTATCCCAACCCCATCACTACAATGAGCAGTTCTTC. Translating it yields CSVVGLSQPHHYNEQFF.

The chain is built from TRBV6-5 and TRBJ1-2; TRBD1 matches at 9 bases. The CDR3 length is 16 residues. With 4 bases clipped from V and 2 bases from J, the junction kept 8 bases outside the gene matches. CDR1 and CDR2 from the germline V gene are MNHEY and SVGAGI. CDR3 loop: CASSSVPGQGNYGYTF. CDR3 DNA sequence: TGTGCCAGCAGTTCCGTCCCGGGACAGGGAAACTATGGCTACACCTTC.

V usage is TRBV10-3 and J usage is TRBJ2-1, with D tentatively TRBD2 (5 bases). The CDR3 runs to 15 residues. V lost 6 bases and J 0 bases, leaving 12 bases between the germline ends. CDR1 is ENHRY and CDR2 is SYGVKD in the germline V gene. The CDR3 bases are TGTGCCATCAGGGACTGGACCAGCTCCTACAATGAGCAGTTCTTC. It encodes CAIRDWTSSYNEQFF.

The rearrangement joins TRBV5-1 to TRBJ2-7; D is undetermined. The CDR3 runs 14 residues. The V and J ends lost 2 bases and 5 bases respectively, with 14 bases between them. CDR1 is SGHRS and CDR2 is YFSETQ in the germline V gene. The CDR3 is CASSLASRRDEQYF. For the CDR3, the DNA is TGCGCCAGCAGCTTAGCCAGCCGCCGGGACGAGCAGTACTTC.

This clone has more than one count but fewer than ten. The gene calls are TRBV5-4 and TRBJ2-2, with 7 bases that match TRBD1. This CDR3 is built from 16 residues. Unmatched junction bases numbered 5, after V lost 0 bases and J lost 3 bases. CDR1 is SGHNT, CDR2 YYREEE, per germline (reference sequence). CDR3 bases: TGTGCCAGCAGCTTGGACAGGGGCCCAGACACCGGGGAGCTGTTTTTT. Its protein product is CASSLDRGPDTGELFF.

The chain uses TRBV7-2 and TRBJ1-1; 7 bases are shared with TRBD1. V shed 2 bases and J 2 bases; nucleotides not matched to a gene: 5. Germline loops: CDR1 SGHTA, CDR2 FQGNSA. The CDR3 covers 15 residues. The CDR3 loop reads CASSLYGQANTEAFF. The CDR3 region has the DNA TGTGCCAGCAGCTTATACGGACAGGCTAACACTGAAGCTTTCTTT. Variable domain in full (rest from reference TRBV7-2 and TRBJ1-1): GAGVSQSPSNKVTEKGKDVELRCDPISGHTALYWYRQSLGQGLEFLIYFQGNSAPDKSGLPSDRFSAERTGGSVSTLTIQRTQQEDSAVYLCASSLYGQANTEAFFGQGTRLTVV.